Each of the 22 T cell receptor beta chains below was sequenced from the same sample in a study of T cell clonality in common variable immunodeficiency. TCRdb's table, derived via immunoSEQ multiplex PCR, lists solely in-frame clones and lacks some. The repertoire consists of about 64,000 clones, none detected only once. Material: peripheral blood mononuclear cells. Source of these receptors: a person aged 18 to 75 in good health.

There are many counts of this clone. One end of the junction varies from germline; a read error may be responsible. CDR3 bases read: TGTGCCAGCTCCCCACAGGGGCTCGGCACAGATACG. Translated, it gives CASSPQGLGTDT. The complete CDR3 sequence is CASSPQGLGTDTQYF. The chain links TRBV18 to TRBJ2-3; 7 bases match TRBD1. The missing CDR3 end, 3 residues past where the read stops, is filled in from the germline J gene. Germline assignment: CDR1 KGHSH and CDR2 LQKENI. The CDR3 length is 15 residues. The variable domain in full, with the rest retrieved from reference TRBV18 and TRBJ2-3, is NAGVMQNPRHLVRRRGQEARLRCSPMKGHSHVYWYRQLPEEGLKFMVYLQKENIIDESGMPKERFSAEFPKEGPSILRIQQVVRGDSAAYFCASSPQGLGTDTQYFGPGTRLTVL.

This clone was seen repeatedly, ten times or more. The read stops 3 residues short of the end of the CDR3; the missing end is completed from the germline J gene. The V and J genes are TRBV5-1 and TRBJ1-1; unclear D gene. The V end lost 5 bases, the J end lost 2 bases, and 7 bases lay between the germline ends. Germline V gene sequence: CDR1 SGHRS, CDR2 YFSETQ. CDR3 length equals 12 residues. CDR3 residues: CASRGINTEAFF. The sequenced CDR3 bases are TGCGCCAGCAGGGGCATAAACACTGAA.

This clone appeared many times. The CDR3 extends 3 residues past the end of the read, so its final part is completed from the germline J gene. V is TRBV11-1 and J is TRBJ2-1; the match to TRBD1 covers 7 bases. CDR1 and CDR2 (germline): SGHAT, FQDESV (reference sequence). This CDR3 has 14 residues. Losses at the gene ends were 5 bases for V and 5 bases for J; bases not matched to a gene: 6. The CDR3 here is CASSLRQGHNEQFF. The sequenced CDR3 bases are TGTGCCAGCAGCCTTCGACAGGGACACAATGAG.

This clone turned up a few times. The observed sequence ends 3 residues before the CDR3 terminus, with the missing tail filled in from the germline J gene. The rearrangement links TRBV18 to TRBJ2-5; D not certain. Trimming cost V 1 base and J 3 bases, with 6 bases left between them. From germline, CDR1 is KGHSH and CDR2 LQKENI. The CDR3 is 13 amino acids. Incomplete CDR3 DNA: TGTGCCAGCTCACCACGAGCAAAAGAGACC. This sequence encodes CASSPRAKET. The CDR3 in full is CASSPRAKETQYF.

This clone was counted at least ten times. The read ends 3 residues before the CDR3 terminus; that terminus is restored from the germline J gene. The V call is TRBV7-9, the J call TRBJ1-3, with 8 positions matching TRBD1. CDR3 length equals 15 residues. CDR1 and CDR2 from the germline V gene are SEHNR and FQNEAQ (reference sequence). V shed 4 bases and J 5 bases; nucleotides not matched to a gene: 7. The CDR3 region is CASSSDRATRNTIYF. The CDR3 bases that were read are TGTGCCAGCAGCTCGGACAGGGCCACCAGAAACACC.

This clone came up many times. The read is 3 residues too short to cover the CDR3 end, so that end is filled in from the germline J gene. The chain joins TRBV7-2 to TRBJ1-2; TRBD1 matches at 7 bases. CDR1 and CDR2 from the germline V gene are SGHTA and FQGNSA. Trimming at V came to 5 bases and at J to 5 bases, leaving 8 bases not matched to a gene. CDR3 length: 14 residues. CDR3 DNA, as far as it was read: TGTGCCAGCAGCCCATATGACAGGGAATATGGC. This sequence encodes CASSPYDREYG. The full CDR3 protein is CASSPYDREYGYTF.

This clone was seen ten or more times. The sequence runs out 3 residues before the end of the CDR3; the remainder is reconstructed from the germline J gene. This chain connects TRBV12-3 or TRBV12-4 to TRBJ2-1, with D maybe TRBD2 (7 bases). V was pared by 11 bases and J by 5 bases, with 10 bases between. This CDR3 is 11 amino acids long. Partial CDR3 DNA: TGTGCCGGGGGGGCCCACAATGAG. Protein sequence: CAGGAHNE. From start to end, the CDR3 is CAGGAHNEQFF.

This clone occurred many times. The sequenced fragment ends 3 residues before the CDR3 boundary, so the rest is inferred from the germline J gene. V is TRBV2 and J is TRBJ2-2; D uncertain. The germline V gene encodes CDR1 SNHLY and CDR2 FYNNEI. V was cut by 4 bases and J by 4 bases, with 10 bases left in between. This CDR3 is 14 amino acids long. The CDR3 DNA, read in part, is TGTGCCAGCAGTGTTCAGCGAGGCACCGGGGAG. Its translation is CASSVQRGTGE. In full, the CDR3 reads CASSVQRGTGELFF.

For this clone: The CDR3 goes on 3 residues after the read ends, and that part is filled in from the germline J gene. The genes are TRBV19 and TRBJ2-2, with D uncertain. The V and J ends lost 6 bases and 0 bases respectively, with 8 bases between them. The length of the CDR3 is 14 residues. Germline loops: CDR1 LNHDA, CDR2 SQIVND (reference sequence). This CDR3 is CASRTQPNTGELFF. CDR3 DNA (partial): TGTGCCAGTAGAACACAACCGAACACCGGGGAG.

This clone was picked up many times. The CDR3 end lies 3 residues beyond the end of the read and is filled in from the germline J gene. The chain recombines TRBV30 with TRBJ1-5; 9 bases align to TRBD1. Germline V lookup: CDR1 GTSNPN, CDR2 SVGIG (reference sequence). V dropped 2 bases and J dropped 3; count of bases not matched to a gene: 5. The length of the CDR3 is 15 residues. The CDR3 region is CAWSPGTGYNQPQHF. The part of the CDR3 DNA that was read is TGTGCCTGGAGTCCCGGGACAGGGTACAATCAGCCC. Full variable domain (rest looked up from reference TRBV30 and TRBJ1-5): SQTIHQWPATLVQPVGSPLSLECTVEGTSNPNLYWYRQAAGRGLQLLFYSVGIGQISSEVPQNLSASRPQDRQFILSSKKLLLSDSGFYLCAWSPGTGYNQPQHFGDGTRLSIL.

This clone was counted ten times or more. The missing CDR3 end, 3 residues past where the read stops, is filled in from the germline J gene. The chain has TRBV5-4 and TRBJ1-1, with D unresolved. The CDR3 extends over 12 amino acids. The germline V and J ends were trimmed by 2 bases and 3 bases, with 5 bases remaining between them. From germline, CDR1 is SGHNT and CDR2 YYREEE (reference sequence). CDR3 sequence: CASSFGDTEAFF. CDR3 bases read: TGTGCCAGCAGCTTCGGGGACACTGAA.

Many counts were recorded for this clone. The DNA ends 3 residues before the CDR3 does, and the rest of the CDR3 is filled in from the germline J gene. The V gene is TRBV5-1, the J gene TRBJ2-2; D might be TRBD2 (5 bases). This CDR3 is 18 amino acids long. Per germline, CDR1 SGHRS and CDR2 YFSETQ. Trimming removed 3 bases from V and 4 bases from J, with 22 bases in between. The CDR3 bases that were read are TGCGCCAGCAGCTCCAGAGGAGGCCGTGACTCCGCCACCGGGGAG. It specifies CASSSRGGRDSATGE. The CDR3, in full, reads CASSSRGGRDSATGELFF.

This clone was seen repeatedly, ten times or more. With the read ending 3 residues before the CDR3 end, the germline J gene is used to fill in that end. The chain joins TRBV18 to TRBJ2-2, with unresolved D. The CDR3 has 14 residues. CDR1 is KGHSH and CDR2 is LQKENI in the germline V gene. V was cut by 0 bases and J by 3 bases, with 5 bases left in between. CDR3 DNA, as far as it was read: TGTGCCAGCTCACCACCGCGATACACCGGGGAG. This codes for CASSPPRYTGE. The entire CDR3 is CASSPPRYTGELFF.

This clone has ten or more counts. The read falls 3 residues short of the CDR3 end, and the missing part is taken from the germline J gene. This chain connects TRBV7-2 to TRBJ2-3, with no clear D. The V end lost 6 bases, the J end lost 2 bases, and 12 bases lay between the germline ends. This CDR3 contains 14 residues. The germline CDR1 and CDR2 sequences are SGHTA and FQGNSA. The CDR3 bases that were read are TGTGCCAGCAGAGCCCGTATCGCCACAGATACG. Its translation: CASRARIATDT. The full CDR3 sequence reads CASRARIATDTQYF.

This clone was observed at least ten times. The read is 3 residues too short to cover the CDR3 end, so that end is filled in from the germline J gene. The chain is built from TRBV20-1 and TRBJ2-4; TRBD1 agrees at 7 bases. Germline V gene sequence: CDR1 DFQATT, CDR2 SNEGSKA (reference sequence). Germline trimming cut 5 bases from V and 1 base from J; bases unmatched to any gene: 5. The length of the CDR3 is 14 residues. CDR3: CSAAPQGAKNIQYF. CDR3 DNA (partial): TGCAGTGCTGCGCCACAGGGGGCCAAAAACATT.

This clone has a count of ten or more. The CDR3 DNA, read in part, is TGTGCCAGCGGGGGCTTCCCCGATGAAAAA. It yields the protein CASGGFPDEK. The full CDR3 is CASGGFPDEKLFF. The J gene is TRBJ1-4, the V gene TRBV11-2, with D possibly matching TRBD1 (6 bases). The read is 3 residues too short to cover the CDR3 end, so that end is filled in from the germline J gene. The germline V gene encodes CDR1 SGHAT and CDR2 FQNNGV. The CDR3 covers 13 residues. Trimming took off 8 bases at V and 6 bases at J, with 13 bases between the two ends.

At least ten counts were recorded for this clone. The read gets to within 3 residues of the CDR3 end, and the germline J gene fills in the rest. This rearrangement joins TRBV28 to TRBJ2-7, with D possibly matching TRBD2 (6 bases). Germline V gene data show CDR1 as MDHEN and CDR2 as SYDVKM. Trimming took 5 bases from V and 6 from J, leaving 20 bases between them. CDR3 length: 15 amino acids. Incomplete CDR3 DNA: TGTGCCAGCAGTCAACCAGCCACGGGGGAGCGCGAG. Translated, it gives CASSQPATGERE. The whole CDR3 sequence reads CASSQPATGEREQYF.

This clone was found many times. The read gets to within 3 residues of the CDR3 end, and the germline J gene fills in the rest. The chain carries TRBV14 and TRBJ2-3; D not resolved. V lost 5 bases to trimming and J lost 3 bases, with 15 bases between them. Germline V gene sequence: CDR1 SGHDN, CDR2 FVKESK. The CDR3 is 15 amino acids. The covered CDR3 bases are TGTGCCAGCAGCTTTCAAGTGGCCAGAACAGATACG. Translating it yields CASSFQVARTDT. The CDR3 reads in full as CASSFQVARTDTQYF. Filled out from reference TRBV14 and TRBJ2-3, the complete variable domain reads EAGVTQFPSHSVIEKGQTVTLRCDPISGHDNLYWYRRVMGKEIKFLLHFVKESKQDESGMPNNRFLAERTGGTYSTLKVQPAELEDSGVYFCASSFQVARTDTQYFGPGTRLTVL.

This clone was seen ten or more times. The CDR3 end falls 3 residues outside the read, so it is completed with the germline J gene. This chain joins TRBV24-1 and TRBJ2-1, with 14 bases lining up with TRBD2. Trimming removed 4 bases from V and 4 bases from J; junction bases left unmatched: 5. Germline V gives CDR1 KGHDR, CDR2 SFDVKD. The CDR3 loop spans 17 amino acids. The CDR3 DNA, read in part, is TGTGCCACCAGTGACCCCCGGACTAGCGGGAGGTACAATGAG. Amino acids: CATSDPRTSGRYNE. From start to end, the CDR3 is CATSDPRTSGRYNEQFF.

This clone was detected ten times or more. The read is 3 residues too short to cover the CDR3 end, so that end is filled in from the germline J gene. This rearrangement joins TRBV4-1 to TRBJ1-6; possibly TRBD1 for D (5 bases). The germline V gene encodes CDR1 MGHRA and CDR2 YSYEKL. The CDR3 is made up of 12 amino acids. CDR3 region: CASRGRATTLHF. CDR3 DNA, as far as it was read: TGCGCCAGCAGGGGCAGGGCAACCACC.

This clone was counted between two and nine times. Incomplete CDR3 DNA: TGCAGTGCTAGTGCCGGGACTAGCGGGGGGGCCGATGAG. This sequence encodes CSASAGTSGGADE. Given in full, the CDR3 is CSASAGTSGGADEQFF. The chain has TRBV20-1 and TRBJ2-1, with TRBD2 matching 16 bases. The DNA ends 3 residues before the CDR3 does, and the rest of the CDR3 is filled in from the germline J gene. Germline V gives CDR1 DFQATT, CDR2 SNEGSKA (reference sequence). CDR3 length: 16 residues. Trimming took 3 bases from V and 8 from J; bases not matched to a gene: 7.

This clone has at least ten counts. With the read ending 3 residues before the CDR3 end, the germline J gene is used to fill in that end. The chain joins TRBV20-1 to TRBJ1-2, with 10 bases lining up with TRBD1. The CDR3 sequence is 13 residues long. V lost 6 bases and J lost 4; bases outside the gene matches: 5. The germline gives CDR1 DFQATT, CDR2 SNEGSKA (reference sequence). CDR3 sequence reads: CSAVGQGVYGYTF. The covered CDR3 bases are TGCAGTGCCGTCGGACAGGGGGTCTATGGC.